This TCR beta chain was identified during a study of identical twins. Study findings and constraints: The more abundant beta clonotypes in cord blood had fewer insertions, and memory repertoires did not show this.

TCRdb ran MiXCR on the 5' RACE reads and lists one entry per CDR3 protein. Of 750,000 to 950,000 distinct CDR3 sequences listed, 12% are singletons. Only healthy Caucasians were included as donors. CDR1 is LNHNV, CDR2 YYDKDF, per germline (reference sequence). Trimming stripped 0 bases from V and 5 bases from J, with 20 bases between. The CDR3 is 17 amino acids. A few counts support this clonotype. Antigen: not known. These data were also reused for a study on yellow fever vaccine responses in identical twins. According to that study: Twins reportedly showed a vaccine T cell response that seemed partly convergent and partly personalized.

The TCR was taken from a woman younger than 35 in good health. This chain joins TRBV15 and TRBJ2-7; tentative D call: TRBD2 (6 bases). The sample comprised PBMCs. The CDR3 sequence: CATSREIGGPLRDEQYF. The CDR3 region has the DNA TGTGCCACCAGCAGAGAGATCGGGGGTCCCCTCCGAGACGAGCAGTACTTC.